This entry is about one TCR beta chain. The sample comes from a study of blood T cell repertoires in COVID-19. Overall study: The study drew acute and convalescent COVID-19 samples from the United States, Italy and Spain. The analysed material was cDNA or gDNA that came from T cells, B-cell-depleted T cells, or PBMCs.

The CDR3 contains 15 residues. The V and J ends lost 1 base and 1 base respectively, with 10 bases between them. The V gene's germline CDR1 is SGHDN and CDR2 FVKESK. In the original analysis: Counts of nucleated cells, estimated from reference gene primer amplification, were obtained. TCRdb keeps only in-frame clones here, not all; method: immunoSEQ multiplex PCR. Clonal size and the V and J genes are those of that table, whereas D and trimming came from the DNA. The sample consists of roughly 250,000 clones, roughly 82% of them appearing once. The receptor's source is a woman in her sixties or seventies with acute or convalescent COVID-19. Sequencing was carried out using peripheral blood. The V gene is TRBV14, the J gene TRBJ1-1; no definite D call. CDR3 amino acids: CASSQVQGANTEAFF. Here the CDR3 DNA reads TGTGCCAGCAGCCAAGTGCAAGGAGCGAACACTGAAGCTTTCTTT.